The next 26 T cell receptor beta chains were all read from a single sample in a study of cytotoxic CD8 clonotypes in ibrutinib-treated CLL. Method: immunoSEQ multiplex PCR; TCRdb's copy keeps in-frame clones and lacks some. The repertoire holds 150,000 to 200,000 clones, 81% seen once, with over 2% in the top ten. The specimen comprised PBMCs, sampled after 12 months of ibrutinib treatment. These receptors were obtained from a human donor with chronic lymphocytic leukemia.

This rearrangement joins TRBV5-1 to TRBJ2-7; the D is unclear. V was trimmed by 0 bases and J by 0 bases, leaving 7 bases between them. The germline gives CDR1 SGHRS, CDR2 YFSETQ. The CDR3 spans 14 residues. DNA of the CDR3: TGCGCCAGCAGCTTGGACCCAAGCTCCTACGAGCAGTACTTC. It specifies CASSLDPSSYEQYF. The full variable domain, with the rest looked up from reference TRBV5-1 and TRBJ2-7, is KAGVTQTPRYLIKTRGQQVTLSCSPISGHRSVSWYQQTPGQGLQFLFEYFSETQRNKGNFPGRFSGRQFSNSRSEMNVSTLELGDSALYLCASSLDPSSYEQYFGPGTRLTVT.

The chain is built from TRBV6-6 and TRBJ2-5; D may be TRBD2 (5 bases). Trimming shortened V by 4 bases and J by 5 bases, and 11 bases separated the two germline ends. CDR3 length equals 13 residues. Germline loops: CDR1 MNHNY, CDR2 SVGAGI (reference sequence). The CDR3 DNA sequence: TGTGCCAGCAGTTCCATAGGCGGGGAGACCCAGTACTTC. Its protein is CASSSIGGETQYF.

This chain connects TRBV25-1 to TRBJ1-3; a weak D match, TRBD1 (6 bases). The length of the CDR3 is 15 residues. Trimming left V 6 bases short and J 6 bases short, with 18 bases between. Germline CDR1 MGHDK, CDR2 SYGVNS. The CDR3 DNA reads TGTGCCAGCAGGGGGGGGGCGTTTATAGAAAACACCATATATTTT. This translates into CASRGGAFIENTIYF.

The CDR3 DNA sequence: TGTGCCAGCAGCCCCCGTAGTGGGGGGAACACTGAAGCTTTCTTT. Its protein is CASSPRSGGNTEAFF. The V gene is TRBV7-2, the J gene TRBJ1-1; possible D gene TRBD1, 5 bases. The CDR3 spans 15 residues. V dropped 5 bases and J dropped 1 base, with 14 bases sitting between them. In germline, CDR1 is SGHTA, CDR2 FQGNSA.

This sequence joins TRBV7-2 and TRBJ2-1; 7 positions match TRBD2. The CDR3 has 15 amino acids. Germline V gene lookup returns CDR1 SGHTA and CDR2 FQGNSA. The ends lost 1 base at V and 8 bases at J; junction bases unmatched: 8. In DNA form, the CDR3 reads TGTGCCAGCAGCTTAGTCCACAGCGGGAATTATGAGCAGTTCTTC. This encodes CASSLVHSGNYEQFF. Complete variable domain (other parts from reference TRBV7-2 and TRBJ2-1): GAGVSQSPSNKVTEKGKDVELRCDPISGHTALYWYRQSLGQGLEFLIYFQGNSAPDKSGLPSDRFSAERTGGSVSTLTIQRTQQEDSAVYLCASSLVHSGNYEQFFGPGTRLTVL.

The V and J genes are TRBV27 and TRBJ2-2; 11 bases are a match to TRBD1. Germline loops: CDR1 MNHEY, CDR2 SMNVEV (reference sequence). CDR3 length: 16 amino acids. Germline trimming cut 6 bases from V and 4 bases from J; bases unmatched to any gene: 7. The CDR3 spells CASRRTGGVATGELFF. Written as DNA, the CDR3 is TGTGCCAGCAGAAGGACAGGGGGCGTAGCCACCGGGGAGCTGTTTTTT.

In nucleotides, the CDR3 is TGTGCCAGCAGTGAAGCTCACGTAGGCTCCGTCAGGGGGTACTTC. This gives the protein CASSEAHVGSVRGYF. This sequence joins TRBV2 and TRBJ2-7, with a possible D match to TRBD1 (6 bases). Trimming removed 0 bases from V and 12 bases from J, with 21 bases in between. Germline CDR1 is SNHLY and CDR2 is FYNNEI. This CDR3 spans 15 amino acids. The full variable domain, rest sourced from reference TRBV2 and TRBJ2-7, is EPEVTQTPSHQVTQMGQEVILRCVPISNHLYFYWYRQILGQKVEFLVSFYNNEISEKSEIFDDQFSVERPDGSNFTLKIRSTKLEDSAMYFCASSEAHVGSVRGYFGPGTRLTVT.

This clone came up once. The chain uses TRBV28 and TRBJ2-6, with D maybe TRBD2 (5 bases). V was trimmed by 4 bases and J by 4 bases, leaving 29 bases between them. The CDR3 loop spans 21 amino acids. Germline V lookup: CDR1 MDHEN, CDR2 SYDVKM. In DNA, the CDR3 is TGTGCCAGCAGTTCCTGGTGGAGCGGCAGGCGCCCTTTGGGGGGGGCCAACGTCCTGACTTTC. It yields the protein CASSSWWSGRRPLGGANVLTF.

The chain recombines TRBV27 with TRBJ2-7; possibly TRBD1 or TRBD2 for D (5 bases each). CDR1 is MNHEY and CDR2 is SMNVEV in the germline V gene (reference sequence). Trimming took 6 bases from V and 9 from J, leaving 21 bases between them. There are 14 residues in the CDR3. The CDR3 nucleotides are TGTGCCAGCAGCTTCCGGGACCGGACTGTCGGGCAGTACTTC. This translates into CASSFRDRTVGQYF.

This clone was picked up a small number of times. J is TRBJ2-5 and V is TRBV7-8; 8 bases line up with TRBD1. CDR1 and CDR2 from the germline V gene are SGHVS and FQNEAQ. V shed 4 bases, J shed 5 bases, and the junction held 6 bases outside the gene matches. This CDR3 is built from 14 residues. This chain's CDR3 is CASSSTTGAETQYF. DNA of the CDR3: TGTGCCAGCAGCTCAACGACAGGGGCCGAGACCCAGTACTTC.

This clone has more than one count but fewer than ten. V usage is TRBV7-2 and J usage is TRBJ1-1; no definite D call. Germline V gene sequence: CDR1 SGHTA, CDR2 FQGNSA. Trimming shortened V by 5 bases and J by 4 bases, and 14 bases separated the two germline ends. This CDR3 spans 14 amino acids. The DNA of the CDR3 is TGTGCCAGCAGCCGACGAGGGCGGTCCACTGAAGCTTTCTTT. This encodes CASSRRGRSTEAFF.

The V gene is TRBV7-8, the J gene TRBJ2-7; 11 bases agree with TRBD2. In germline, CDR1 is SGHVS, CDR2 FQNEAQ. The ends lost 1 base at V and 3 bases at J; junction bases unmatched: 11. The CDR3 runs to 18 residues. In nucleotides, the CDR3 is TGTGCCAGCAGCTTAGGTCGTAGCGGGAGGGCCAGAGTCTACGAGCAGTACTTC. Its translation is CASSLGRSGRARVYEQYF. Filled out from reference TRBV7-8 and TRBJ2-7, the complete variable domain reads GAGVSQSPRYKVAKRGQDVALRCDPISGHVSLFWYQQALGQGPEFLTYFQNEAQLDKSGLPSDRFFAERPEGSVSTLKIQRTQQEDSAVYLCASSLGRSGRARVYEQYFGPGTRLTVT.

The V and J genes are TRBV2 and TRBJ1-2, with 11 positions matching TRBD1. CDR1 and CDR2 (germline): SNHLY, FYNNEI. This CDR3 spans 13 amino acids. V was clipped by 4 bases and J by 8 bases; unmatched bases: 3. The CDR3: CASSGTGGGGYTF. CDR3 coding DNA: TGTGCCAGCAGTGGGACAGGGGGCGGCGGCTACACCTTC.

The chain couples TRBV19 to TRBJ2-5; TRBD2 aligns across 9 bases. The CDR3 totals 16 residues. V dropped 3 bases and J dropped 3; count of bases not matched to a gene: 8. Germline CDR1 is LNHDA and CDR2 is SQIVND (reference sequence). This CDR3 is CASSIFAGGPEETQYF. CDR3 in DNA: TGTGCCAGTAGTATCTTTGCGGGAGGGCCGGAAGAGACCCAGTACTTC.

This chain links TRBV5-4 with TRBJ2-7; the match to TRBD1 covers 9 bases. The CDR3 has 12 residues. V shed 4 bases, J shed 9 bases, and the junction held 5 bases outside the gene matches. CDR1 SGHNT and CDR2 YYREEE come from the germline V gene (reference sequence). CDR3 in amino acids: CASSRDRDGQYF. Written as DNA, the CDR3 is TGTGCCAGCAGCCGGGACAGGGACGGGCAGTACTTC.

This clone was observed a single time. The chain employs TRBV10-3 and TRBJ1-2, with 7 positions matching TRBD1. The CDR3 has 15 amino acids. The germline V gene has CDR1 ENHRY and CDR2 SYGVKD. J gave up 8 bases and V 7 bases, and 16 bases lay outside the gene matches. The CDR3 nucleotides read TGTGCCATCACGACAGGGTACCCCCCAGGGAAGGGCTACACCTTC. Amino acid sequence: CAITTGYPPGKGYTF.

This clone was counted once. A junction end diverges from the germline sequence, so it may reflect a read error. The chain links TRBV6-5 to TRBJ1-1, with D hard to call. CDR3 length: 13 amino acids. CDR1 and CDR2 from the germline V gene are MNHEY and SVGAGI. DNA of the CDR3: TGTGCCAGCAGCAGAAGGATGAACACTAAAGCTTTCTTT. Protein product: CASSRRMNTKAFF.

This rearrangement joins TRBV6-5 to TRBJ1-1; possibly TRBD1 for D (6 bases). V lost 5 bases and J 1 base, leaving 11 bases between the germline ends. Germline CDR1 is MNHEY and CDR2 is SVGAGI. The CDR3 loop spans 14 amino acids. CDR3: CASSVLTGNTEAFF. The CDR3 nucleotides are TGTGCCAGCAGTGTATTGACAGGGAACACTGAAGCTTTCTTT.

The chain combines TRBV5-6 with TRBJ1-5; D gene ambiguous. V lost 7 bases and J lost 2, with 13 bases in between. The V gene's germline CDR1 is SGHDT and CDR2 YYEEEE. The CDR3 is 14 residues long. Written as DNA, the CDR3 is TGTGCCAGCCATCAAGACGGTCGCAATCAGCCCCAGCATTTT. This gives the protein CASHQDGRNQPQHF.

This rearrangement joins TRBV6-5 to TRBJ2-7; either TRBD1 or TRBD2 may supply D (6 bases each). In germline, CDR1 is MNHEY, CDR2 SVGAGI. The CDR3 spans 13 residues. The V end was cut by 7 bases, the J end by 5 bases, with 15 bases between. The CDR3 DNA reads as TGTGCCAGCACCACCGACAGGAGGGACGAGCAGTACTTC. Translated, it gives CASTTDRRDEQYF.

In its sample, this clone was seen once. The gene calls are TRBV19 and TRBJ2-2, with a tentative D call TRBD2 (5 bases). Germline V gene data show CDR1 as LNHDA and CDR2 as SQIVND (reference sequence). The CDR3 spans 14 residues. V shed 6 bases and J shed 0 bases, with 8 bases lying between them. The CDR3 DNA sequence: TGTGCCAGTAGCGGGGTCTCGAACACCGGGGAGCTGTTTTTT. Translation gives CASSGVSNTGELFF.

The chain combines TRBV6-5 with TRBJ2-7; TRBD1 is a possible D gene (7 bases). Trimming stripped 6 bases from V and 7 bases from J, with 16 bases between. The CDR3 covers 13 residues. The germline CDR1 and CDR2 sequences are MNHEY and SVGAGI. DNA for the CDR3: TGTGCCAGCAGCCAGGGGGGACTCGTGGAGCAGTACTTC. Protein product: CASSQGGLVEQYF.

This sequence joins TRBV28 and TRBJ1-2; 8 nucleotides align to TRBD1. CDR1 is MDHEN and CDR2 is SYDVKM in the germline V gene. V was clipped by 6 bases and J by 4 bases; unmatched bases: 7. The length of the CDR3 is 14 residues. This chain's CDR3 is CASSVGTGGYGYTF. DNA of the CDR3: TGTGCCAGCAGCGTAGGAACAGGGGGCTATGGCTACACCTTC.

The chain carries TRBV10-3 and TRBJ1-1; 8 bases are a match to TRBD1. Germline V gene data show CDR1 as ENHRY and CDR2 as SYGVKD. The CDR3 length is 16 residues. J lost 3 bases, V lost 6 bases, and 12 bases had no gene match. CDR3 sequence: CAIRGQGIGADTEAFF. The CDR3 nucleotides read TGTGCCATCAGAGGACAGGGAATAGGGGCCGACACTGAAGCTTTCTTT.

This sequence joins TRBV9 and TRBJ1-5; 8 nucleotides align to TRBD1. CDR3 length: 14 amino acids. Germline V lookup: CDR1 SGDLS, CDR2 YYNGEE. Trimming cost V 3 bases and J 5 bases; bases outside gene matches: 4. The CDR3 loop reads CASSERGQDQPQHF. In DNA form, the CDR3 reads TGTGCCAGCAGCGAGAGGGGACAGGATCAGCCCCAGCATTTT.

The chain has TRBV6-1 and TRBJ2-1; tentative D call: TRBD2 (5 bases). Trimming cost V 2 bases and J 4 bases, with 15 bases left between them. Germline-derived CDR1 and CDR2 are MNHNS and SASEGT. The CDR3 extends over 16 amino acids. The CDR3 DNA is TGTGCCAGCAGTGAATCCGGGAACCTGAGGTACAATGAGCAGTTCTTC. Protein product: CASSESGNLRYNEQFF.